This entry lists 17 T cell receptor beta chains sequenced from one sample in a study of OX40 agonist ivuxolimab in advanced cancers. The protocol was immunoSEQ multiplex PCR, while the TCRdb copy is restricted to in-frame clones and leaves out a portion. The data contain 40,000 to 45,000 clones, 87% of them singletons. Material: CD4+ or CD8+ T cells sorted from blood, obtained in a trial of the OX40 agonist ivuxolimab. The receptors were sampled from an adult with an advanced solid tumor such as melanoma, head and neck, liver or kidney cancer.

This rearrangement joins TRBV6-5 to TRBJ1-1; D is perhaps TRBD1 (6 bases). Per germline, CDR1 MNHEY and CDR2 SVGAGI. The CDR3 is made up of 14 amino acids. Trimming cost V 9 bases and J 6 bases, with 20 bases left between them. DNA of the CDR3: TGTGCCAGTACTGAGACAGGCAGGGAGGCTGAAGCTTTCTTT. The encoded protein is CASTETGREAEAFF.

The chain uses TRBV7-8 and TRBJ1-2, with 9 bases fitting TRBD1. The V segment lost 5 bases and the J segment 5 bases; nucleotides outside the gene matches: 9. Germline assignment: CDR1 SGHVS and CDR2 FQNEAQ. The CDR3 is 15 residues long. This CDR3 is CASSDGWTGAYGYTF. For the CDR3, the DNA is TGTGCCAGCAGCGACGGGTGGACAGGGGCTTATGGCTACACCTTC.

This chain links TRBV6-4 with TRBJ2-3, with D perhaps TRBD1 (5 bases). Looked up from germline, CDR1 is MRHNA and CDR2 is SNTAGT. This CDR3 contains 17 residues. Trimming cost V 3 bases and J 0 bases, with 16 bases left between them. CDR3 nucleotides: TGTGCCAGCAGTGAAGTTGGGGCAGTCACTAGCACAGATACGCAGTATTTT. This translates into CASSEVGAVTSTDTQYF.

Regarding this clone: Mismatch with germline at one junction end may stem from a read error. The chain has TRBV6-1 and TRBJ2-7; the match to TRBD2 covers 14 bases. Germline CDR1 MNHNS, CDR2 SASEGT. The CDR3 covers 17 residues. The CDR3, as DNA: TGTGCCATCAGTGTCCTGGGGACTAGCGGGAGTGTCAACGAGCAGTACTTC. Encoded protein: CAISVLGTSGSVNEQYF.

This chain uses TRBV7-8 with TRBJ2-1; no clear D. V shed 1 base and J shed 3 bases, with 1 base lying between them. Germline V gene sequence: CDR1 SGHVS, CDR2 FQNEAQ. CDR3 size: 12 residues. CDR3 sequence reads: CASSLGYNEQFF. CDR3 nucleotides: TGTGCCAGCAGCTTAGGCTACAATGAGCAGTTCTTC.

The CDR3 DNA follows: TGTGCCAGTAGCGCAGGGAGGTGGGAAGAGACCCAGTACTTC. Its translation: CASSAGRWEETQYF. The chain recombines TRBV19 with TRBJ2-5; TRBD2 might be the D (6 bases). CDR1 LNHDA and CDR2 SQIVND come from the germline V gene (reference sequence). Trimming took 6 bases from V and 3 from J, leaving 14 bases between them. CDR3 length: 14 residues.

This clone was counted a single time. This chain joins TRBV5-1 and TRBJ1-1; no reliable D call. Per the germline V gene, CDR1 is SGHRS and CDR2 is YFSETQ. The CDR3 is 15 amino acids. The V and J ends lost 4 bases and 6 bases respectively, with 19 bases between them. The chain's CDR3 is CASSTRTFVGAEAFF. In DNA, the CDR3 is TGCGCCAGCAGCACCCGGACCTTCGTCGGCGCTGAAGCTTTCTTT.

The V call is TRBV7-8, the J call TRBJ2-1, with D maybe TRBD2 (5 bases). The V gene's germline CDR1 is SGHVS and CDR2 FQNEAQ. Trimming took off 1 base at V and 7 bases at J, with 14 bases between the two ends. CDR3 length: 15 residues. Here the CDR3 DNA reads TGTGCCAGCAGCTTAGGAGTTCGGGAAGAGAATGAGCAGTTCTTC. Protein product: CASSLGVREENEQFF. Complete variable domain (other parts from reference TRBV7-8 and TRBJ2-1): GAGVSQSPRYKVAKRGQDVALRCDPISGHVSLFWYQQALGQGPEFLTYFQNEAQLDKSGLPSDRFFAERPEGSVSTLKIQRTQQEDSAVYLCASSLGVREENEQFFGPGTRLTVL.

The chain carries TRBV19 and TRBJ1-1; weak D call: TRBD1 (5 bases). The V end was cut by 6 bases, the J end by 1 base, with 9 bases between. Germline values: CDR1 LNHDA, CDR2 SQIVND (reference sequence). CDR3 length equals 13 residues. In DNA form, the CDR3 reads TGTGCCAGTAGCGACAGACAGAACACTGAAGCTTTCTTT. It yields the protein CASSDRQNTEAFF. The full variable domain, completed using reference TRBV19 and TRBJ1-1, is DGGITQSPKYLFRKEGQNVTLSCEQNLNHDAMYWYRQDPGQGLRLIYYSQIVNDFQKGDIAEGYSVSREKKESFPLTVTSAQKNPTAFYLCASSDRQNTEAFFGQGTRLTVV.

The chain links TRBV7-9 to TRBJ1-1, with 9 bases fitting TRBD1. The junction had 8 bases not matched to a gene; V was cut back by 7 bases and J by 5 bases. Germline lookup yields CDR1 SEHNR and CDR2 FQNEAQ (reference sequence). The CDR3 length is 14 residues. Here the CDR3 DNA reads TGTGCCAGCACTATGGACAGGGGAGAAACTGAAGCTTTCTTT. It yields the protein CASTMDRGETEAFF. Together with reference TRBV7-9 and TRBJ1-1, the CDR3 gives the full variable domain: DTGVSQNPRHKITKRGQNVTFRCDPISEHNRLYWYRQTLGQGPEFLTYFQNEAQLEKSRLLSDRFSAERPKGSFSTLEIQRTEQGDSAMYLCASTMDRGETEAFFGQGTRLTVV.

The chain couples TRBV25-1 to TRBJ1-2; 8 bases line up with TRBD1. The V gene end was trimmed by 3 bases and the J gene end by 5 bases; junction bases not matched to a gene: 5. Per germline, CDR1 MGHDK and CDR2 SYGVNS. This CDR3 is built from 14 residues. CDR3 loop: CASSDGQGLYGYTF. In nucleotides, the CDR3 is TGTGCCAGCAGTGACGGACAGGGACTATATGGCTACACCTTC.

V and J are TRBV9 and TRBJ1-2, with 7 nucleotides matching TRBD1. The CDR3 length is 14 residues. CDR1 and CDR2 (germline): SGDLS, YYNGEE. Trimming took 3 bases from V and 8 from J; bases not matched to a gene: 10. In DNA, the CDR3 is TGTGCCAGCAGCGACCAACAGGGGATGCTAGGCTACACCTTC. This gives the protein CASSDQQGMLGYTF.

This chain joins TRBV5-1 and TRBJ1-4, with TRBD1 matching 8 bases. The CDR3 consists of 14 residues. Trimming cost V 4 bases and J 5 bases; bases outside gene matches: 4. Germline V gene data show CDR1 as SGHRS and CDR2 as YFSETQ. The CDR3 DNA sequence: TGCGCCAGCAGCCAACGGACAGGGAATGAAAAACTGTTTTTT. Encoded protein: CASSQRTGNEKLFF.

Of note for this clone: Other DNA sequences in this specimen translate into the identical CDR3. The chain is built from TRBV9 and TRBJ2-2; D unresolved. V lost 2 bases and J lost 5, with 4 bases in between. CDR3 length: 12 amino acids. The germline V gene encodes CDR1 SGDLS and CDR2 YYNGEE. As DNA, the CDR3 is TGTGCCAGCAGCGTTGGGACCGGGGAGCTGTTTTTT. Translation gives CASSVGTGELFF.

Here the CDR3 reads CASSLSGGSYNEQFF. The CDR3 region has the DNA TGCGCCAGCAGCTTGAGCGGGGGCTCCTACAATGAGCAGTTCTTC. The rearrangement uses TRBV5-1 and TRBJ2-1; 8 positions match TRBD2. The V and J ends lost 1 base and 0 bases, in that order; junction bases with no gene match: 0. Germline V gene lookup returns CDR1 SGHRS and CDR2 YFSETQ. This CDR3 has 15 residues.

CDR3 coding DNA: TGTGCCAGCTCACCCACTCGGGACAGGGGCATTCACTATGGCTACACCTTC. Encoded protein: CASSPTRDRGIHYGYTF. The rearrangement uses TRBV18 and TRBJ1-2, with 10 nucleotides matching TRBD1. Trimming at V came to 3 bases and at J to 3 bases, leaving 10 bases not matched to a gene. Germline loops: CDR1 KGHSH, CDR2 LQKENI. The CDR3 covers 17 residues.

The chain employs TRBV23-1 and TRBJ1-1, with D unclear. TRBV23-1 is labeled an ORF, and its function is uncertain. The length of the CDR3 is 16 residues. The V and J ends lost 2 bases and 4 bases respectively, with 17 bases between them. The CDR3: CASSQLLETTGTEAFF. DNA for the CDR3: TGCGCCAGCAGTCAACTCTTGGAGACAACGGGCACTGAAGCTTTCTTT.